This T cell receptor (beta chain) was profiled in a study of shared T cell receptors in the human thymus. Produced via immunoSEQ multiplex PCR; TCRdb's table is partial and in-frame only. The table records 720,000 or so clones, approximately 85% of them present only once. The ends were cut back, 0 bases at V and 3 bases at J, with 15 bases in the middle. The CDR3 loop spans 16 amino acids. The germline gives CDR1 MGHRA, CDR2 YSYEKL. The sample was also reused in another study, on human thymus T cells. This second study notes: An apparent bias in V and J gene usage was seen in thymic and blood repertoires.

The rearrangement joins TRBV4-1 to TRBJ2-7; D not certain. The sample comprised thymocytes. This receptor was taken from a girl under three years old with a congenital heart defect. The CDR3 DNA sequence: TGCGCCAGCAGCCAAGATTCAGGCGCCTATGGCTACGAGCAGTACTTC. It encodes CASSQDSGAYGYEQYF.